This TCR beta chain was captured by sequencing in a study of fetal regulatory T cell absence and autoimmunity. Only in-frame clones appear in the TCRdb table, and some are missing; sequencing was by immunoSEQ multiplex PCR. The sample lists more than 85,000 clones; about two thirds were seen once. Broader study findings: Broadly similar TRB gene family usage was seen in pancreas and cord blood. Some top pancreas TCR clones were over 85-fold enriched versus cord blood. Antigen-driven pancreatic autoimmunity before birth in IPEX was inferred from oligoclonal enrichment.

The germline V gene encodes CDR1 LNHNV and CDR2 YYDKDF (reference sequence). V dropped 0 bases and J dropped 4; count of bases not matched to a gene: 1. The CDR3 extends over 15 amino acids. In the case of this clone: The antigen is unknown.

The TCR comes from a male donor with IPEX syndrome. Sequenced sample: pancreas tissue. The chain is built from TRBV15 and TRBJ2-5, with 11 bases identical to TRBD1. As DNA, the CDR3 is TGTGCCACCAGCAGAGATGGACAGGGGGCAGAGACCCAGTACTTC. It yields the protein CATSRDGQGAETQYF.